The rows below give T cell receptor beta chains drawn from one sample of a study of blood T cell repertoires in COVID-19. Produced via immunoSEQ multiplex PCR; TCRdb's table is partial and in-frame only. The data contain roughly 70,000 clones, 75% to 90% of them singletons. The material sequenced was peripheral blood. All receptors come from a man older than 75 with acute or convalescent COVID-19. Each CDR3 is given with its conserved first and last residue. A D gene is named only where the DNA matches it firmly. The size field is filled for only some rows; it gives once, few, many or a size class.

v_call	d_call	j_call	clone_size	cdr3_aa	cdr3_nt
TRBV3-1/TRBV3-2	TRBD1	TRBJ1-6	NA	CASSLGQGNSPLHF	TGTGCCAGCAGCCTAGGACAGGGGAATTCACCCCTCCACTTT
TRBV3-1/TRBV3-2	NA	TRBJ1-1	NA	CASSQVPELEAFF	TGTGCCAGCAGCCAAGTTCCGGAGCTAGAAGCTTTCTTT
TRBV29-1	TRBD1	TRBJ2-4	NA	CSGGQGDDIQYF	TGCAGCGGCGGACAGGGGGATGACATTCAGTACTTC
TRBV30	NA	TRBJ1-2	once	CAWSSRAGGYTF	TGTGCCTGGAGTTCGAGGGCGGGTGGCTACACCTTC
TRBV6-5	NA	TRBJ1-2	NA	CASRGTSLFDGYTF	TGTGCCAGCAGAGGGACAAGTCTTTTCGATGGCTACACCTTC
TRBV9	TRBD1	TRBJ2-2	NA	CASSGQGSGELFF	TGTGCCAGCAGCGGACAGGGGTCCGGGGAGCTGTTTTTT
TRBV4-1	TRBD2	TRBJ2-7	NA	CASSQDHLAGGVYEQYF	TGCGCCAGCAGCCAAGACCACTTGGCGGGAGGAGTATACGAGCAGTACTTC
TRBV5-6	NA	TRBJ2-7	NA	CASSWTDTGYEQYF	TGTGCCAGCAGCTGGACGGACACAGGCTACGAGCAGTACTTC
TRBV12-3/TRBV12-4	NA	TRBJ2-7	NA	CASSLGQRQYF	TGTGCCAGCAGTCTAGGACAAAGGCAGTACTTC
TRBV29-1	NA	TRBJ1-1	NA	CSVGGSVNTEAFF	TGCAGCGTTGGCGGTTCGGTCAACACTGAAGCTTTCTTT
TRBV19	NA	TRBJ1-6	NA	CASSIRVGDSPLHF	TGTGCCAGTAGTATCCGGGTAGGGGATTCACCCCTCCACTTT
TRBV24-1	NA	TRBJ2-3	once	CATSQGTDTQYF	TGTGCCACCTCTCAGGGTACAGATACGCAGTATTTT
TRBV5-1	NA	TRBJ2-5	NA	CASSPTKETQYF	TGCGCCAGCAGCCCGACAAAAGAGACCCAGTACTTC
TRBV5-1	TRBD1	TRBJ1-4	NA	CASSQGQGAEKLFF	TGCGCCAGCAGCCAGGGACAGGGGGCTGAAAAACTGTTTTTT
TRBV5-4	NA	TRBJ1-2	NA	CASSLDRGGYGYTF	TGTGCCAGCAGCTTGGATAGGGGGGGCTATGGCTACACCTTC
TRBV7-8	NA	TRBJ1-1	NA	CASSQPPGQMNTEAFF	TGTGCCAGCAGCCAACCCCCCGGACAGATGAACACTGAAGCTTTCTTT
TRBV7-9	TRBD1	TRBJ2-2	NA	CASSLWGQGNTGELFF	TGTGCCAGCAGCTTGTGGGGACAGGGGAACACCGGGGAGCTGTTTTTT
TRBV6-5	NA	TRBJ2-2	once	CASSYIGGTGELFF	TGTGCCAGCAGTTACATCGGGGGCACCGGGGAGCTGTTTTTT
TRBV4-1	NA	TRBJ1-1	once	CASSQGGGGTEAFF	TGCGCCAGCAGCCAAGGAGGGGGTGGCACTGAAGCTTTCTTT
TRBV7-3	TRBD2	TRBJ2-2	NA	CASGGGSTGELFF	TGTGCCAGCGGCGGCGGGAGCACCGGGGAGCTGTTTTTT
TRBV5-1	NA	TRBJ1-2	NA	CASSEGTHYGYTF	TGCGCCAGCAGCGAAGGGACACACTATGGCTACACCTTC
TRBV15	NA	TRBJ2-1	once	CATSRDSAGHYNEQFF	TGTGCCACCAGCAGAGATAGCGCGGGCCACTACAATGAGCAGTTCTTC
TRBV11-1	NA	TRBJ1-1	NA	CASSLGGIEAFF	TGTGCCAGCAGCTTAGGGGGCATTGAAGCTTTCTTT